This T cell receptor beta chain was retrieved from a study of identical twins. This CDR3 has 15 residues. The ends lost 6 bases at V and 8 bases at J; junction bases unmatched: 6. Findings and limits, study-wide: Out-of-frame beta sequences exhibited a weaker degree of excess twin sharing. Clonotypes of the beta chain that were abundant in cord blood carried fewer insertions (memory repertoires showed none).

TCRdb processed the 5' RACE reads anew with MiXCR; each CDR3 protein has one entry. There are about 260,000 distinct CDR3 sequences in the sample; roughly 7% occur only once, and roughly 3.9% lies in the top ten. This clonotype appeared many times. Its antigen remains unknown. This sample also appeared in a second study, on yellow fever vaccine responses in identical twins.

The gene calls are TRBV12-3 or TRBV12-4 and TRBJ2-1, with 14 bases matching TRBD2. This sequence originates from a woman aged 18-29 years in good health. Sequenced sample: memory (CD45RO+) T cells sorted from blood. CDR3 sequence (DNA): TGTGCCAGCAGGCGACTAGCGGGGGGGCCCGATGAGCAGTTCTTC. Encoded protein: CASRRLAGGPDEQFF.